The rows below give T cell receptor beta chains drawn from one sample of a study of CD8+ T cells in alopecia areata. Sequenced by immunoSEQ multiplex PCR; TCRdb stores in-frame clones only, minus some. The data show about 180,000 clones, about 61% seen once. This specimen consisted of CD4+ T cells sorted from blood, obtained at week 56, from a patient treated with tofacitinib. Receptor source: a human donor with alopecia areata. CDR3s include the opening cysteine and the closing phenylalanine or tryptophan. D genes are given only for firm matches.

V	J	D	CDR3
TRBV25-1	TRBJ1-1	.	CASSQGVTEAFF
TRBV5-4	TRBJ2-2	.	CASSLVSTNTGELFF
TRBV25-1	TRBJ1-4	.	CASSGVSTGREKLFF
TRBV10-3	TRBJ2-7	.	CASTIEQGSYEQYF
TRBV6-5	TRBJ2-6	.	CASSSTGSGANVLTF
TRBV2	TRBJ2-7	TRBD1	CASRDPGQGVHEQYF
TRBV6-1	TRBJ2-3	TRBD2	CASSSGIGDTQYF
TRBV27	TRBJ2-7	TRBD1	CASSPWDRSYEQYF
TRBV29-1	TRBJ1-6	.	CSARVGNSPLHF
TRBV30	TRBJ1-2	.	CAWRRGGTYGYTF
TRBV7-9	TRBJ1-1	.	CASYRANTEAFF
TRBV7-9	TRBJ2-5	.	CASSQGQGRETQYF
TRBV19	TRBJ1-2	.	CASSLVENYGYTF
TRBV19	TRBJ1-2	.	CASSSTDPKNYGYTF
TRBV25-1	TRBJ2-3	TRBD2	CARGLGSRDTQYF
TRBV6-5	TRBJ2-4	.	CASSYSVAKNIQYF
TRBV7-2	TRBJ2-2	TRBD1	CASSLTGGPFTGELFF
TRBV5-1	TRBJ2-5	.	CASSTGPSQETQYF
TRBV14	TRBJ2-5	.	CASSQEFRGAMYQETQYF
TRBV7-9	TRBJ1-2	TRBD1	CASTTGTGVIYGYTF
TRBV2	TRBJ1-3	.	CASSGQSSGNTIYF
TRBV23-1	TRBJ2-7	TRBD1	CASSQSRDRFYEQYF
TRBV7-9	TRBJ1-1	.	CASSLAGNRVNTEAFF
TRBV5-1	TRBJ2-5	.	CASSQGLSTQTQYF
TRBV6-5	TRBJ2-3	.	CAISSGGGPSTDTQYF
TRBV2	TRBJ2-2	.	CASSVLRGENTGELFF
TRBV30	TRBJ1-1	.	CAYQKNTEAFF
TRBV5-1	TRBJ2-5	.	CASSLESAVGETQYF
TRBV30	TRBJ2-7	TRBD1	CAWSVPKTTGVAYEQYF
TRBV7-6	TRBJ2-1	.	CASSLYGRNPSYNEQFF
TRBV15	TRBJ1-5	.	CATSRDRQSNQPQHF
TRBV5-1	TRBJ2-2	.	CASSPHNPGELFF
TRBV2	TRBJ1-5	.	CARSSGPLGSNQPQHF
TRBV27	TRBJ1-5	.	CASSSGFGQGNQPQHF
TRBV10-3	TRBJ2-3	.	CAISESTQGSTDTQYF
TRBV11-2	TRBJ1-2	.	CASSLDRAVGDGYTF
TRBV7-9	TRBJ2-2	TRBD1	CASSSSGGANTGELFF
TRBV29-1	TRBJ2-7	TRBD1	CSAQGQGFAEQYF
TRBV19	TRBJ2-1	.	CASSISGEAGLVQFF
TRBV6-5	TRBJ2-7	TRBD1	CASRDSPGVEQYF
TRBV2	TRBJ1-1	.	CASSEGGRRNTEAFF
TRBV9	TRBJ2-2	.	CASSVAGELFF
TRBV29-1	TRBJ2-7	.	CSVCIGDIWSSYEQYF
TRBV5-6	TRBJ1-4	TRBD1	CASRGQLNEKLFF
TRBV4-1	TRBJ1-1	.	CASSLMSTGNTEAFF
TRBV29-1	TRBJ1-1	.	CSVAGQRPNTEAFF
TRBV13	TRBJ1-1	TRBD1	CASSLYRTGNTEAFF
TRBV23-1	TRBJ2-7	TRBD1	CASSQSRIGQGVGEQYF
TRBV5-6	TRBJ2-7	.	CASSLRLASYEQYF
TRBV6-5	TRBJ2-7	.	CASRQEQGAYEQYF
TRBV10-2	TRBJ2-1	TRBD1	CASSAGGGQFF